This TCR beta chain came from a study of blood T cell repertoires in COVID-19. Study at large: Collection of acute and convalescent COVID-19 samples took place in the United States, Italy and Spain.

TCRdb's copy holds only in-frame clones and misses some; the assay was immunoSEQ multiplex PCR. The data hold fewer than 350,000 clones, with approximately 86% observed a single time. This CDR3 has 16 amino acids. The V gene's germline CDR1 is SGHVS and CDR2 FQNEAQ. Trimming removed 5 bases from V and 5 bases from J; junction bases left unmatched: 8. Sequenced material: PBMCs or T cells enriched from blood (not recorded which). The TCR was taken from a woman in her thirties or forties with acute COVID-19. The V gene is TRBV7-8, the J gene TRBJ2-2, with TRBD2 matching 10 bases. The CDR3: CASSPRSSGSTGELFF. CDR3 DNA sequence: TGTGCCAGCAGCCCCCGGTCTAGCGGGAGTACCGGGGAGCTGTTTTTT.